Shown below are 26 T cell receptor beta chains from a single sample sequenced in a study of siplizumab effects on memory and regulatory T cells. Sequencing was performed with immunoSEQ multiplex PCR; in TCRdb, only in-frame clones are kept and a portion is missing. The sample shows around 100,000 clones, 94% of them seen only once. Sequences were obtained from non-Treg CD4+ T cells sorted from blood. Every receptor here comes from a human donor in good health.

The chain combines TRBV5-1 with TRBJ2-1; weak D call: TRBD2 (5 bases). Looked up from germline, CDR1 is SGHRS and CDR2 is YFSETQ. Trimming cost V 2 bases and J 7 bases, with 16 bases left between them. The CDR3 spans 15 residues. The CDR3 protein is CASSFVPETGNEQFF. The CDR3 DNA sequence: TGCGCCAGCAGCTTTGTGCCGGAAACGGGAAATGAGCAGTTCTTC.

This clone turned up a few times. This chain joins TRBV9 and TRBJ1-1; tentatively, D is TRBD1 (5 bases). The CDR3 is 13 amino acids. Trimming removed 5 bases from V and 4 bases from J, with 12 bases in between. The V gene's germline CDR1 is SGDLS and CDR2 YYNGEE. Here the CDR3 DNA reads TGTGCCAGCAGTGCCAGGGTGGCCACTGAAGCTTTCTTT. The encoded protein is CASSARVATEAFF.

DNA for the CDR3: TGTGCCATCAGGACAGGGGGCAACTATGGCTACACCTTC. Its protein is CAIRTGGNYGYTF. This chain connects TRBV6-5 to TRBJ1-2, with 11 positions matching TRBD1. V lost 10 bases to trimming and J lost 2 bases; unmatched junction nucleotides: 3. The CDR3 consists of 13 residues. Germline values: CDR1 MNHEY, CDR2 SVGAGI.

This clone was recorded once. This rearrangement joins TRBV5-1 to TRBJ2-1, with D possibly TRBD1 on 6 matching bases. This CDR3 contains 17 residues. From germline, CDR1 is SGHRS and CDR2 YFSETQ. Trimming removed 4 bases from V and 0 bases from J, with 17 bases in between. In DNA, the CDR3 is TGCGCCAGCAGCGTTAACCTACAGGGATACTCCTACAATGAGCAGTTCTTC. Translating it yields CASSVNLQGYSYNEQFF.

The chain uses TRBV6-1 and TRBJ1-5; 11 bases fit TRBD1. With V trimmed by 4 bases and J by 3 bases, 5 bases remained unmatched. CDR1 is MNHNS and CDR2 is SASEGT in the germline V gene. This CDR3 has 16 residues. The CDR3 here is CASSGTGGAYNQPQHF. The CDR3 nucleotides are TGTGCCAGCAGTGGGACAGGGGGCGCTTACAATCAGCCCCAGCATTTT.

This clone was observed a handful of times. The chain combines TRBV7-9 with TRBJ1-5, with a weak D call TRBD1 (6 bases). Trimming removed 4 bases at V and 7 bases at J, with 17 bases between. The CDR3 consists of 15 residues. Germline V lookup: CDR1 SEHNR, CDR2 FQNEAQ (reference sequence). DNA of the CDR3: TGTGCCAGCAGCTCGGGACAAGCCCTGGACCAGCCCCAGCATTTT. It encodes CASSSGQALDQPQHF.

The chain employs TRBV25-1 and TRBJ1-2, with D possibly matching TRBD1 (5 bases). Per germline, CDR1 MGHDK and CDR2 SYGVNS. The CDR3 extends over 13 amino acids. Between the trimmed V and J ends, which lost 2 bases and 8 bases, there was a span of 12 bases. The CDR3 loop reads CASSEGGTRGYTF. The CDR3 DNA reads TGTGCCAGCAGTGAAGGGGGAACACGCGGCTACACCTTC.

The rearrangement uses TRBV25-1 and TRBJ2-1; perhaps TRBD2 as D (6 bases). The CDR3 runs 15 residues. Trimming cost V 1 base and J 8 bases, with 15 bases left between them. In germline, CDR1 is MGHDK, CDR2 SYGVNS. The CDR3 sequence: CASSESAGLSDEQFF. CDR3 bases: TGTGCCAGCAGTGAATCGGCGGGGCTGAGCGATGAGCAGTTCTTC.

The chain couples TRBV27 to TRBJ1-4; D unclear. This CDR3 is 18 amino acids long. Deletions cut 6 bases from V and 2 bases from J, with 22 bases between. The germline V gene has CDR1 MNHEY and CDR2 SMNVEV (reference sequence). The CDR3 loop is CASSPRAATPRTNEKLFF. CDR3 nucleotide sequence: TGTGCCAGCAGCCCACGGGCTGCGACCCCCAGGACTAATGAAAAACTGTTTTTT.

This clone appeared once. The J gene is TRBJ2-5, the V gene TRBV2; 9 bases map to TRBD1. Germline loops: CDR1 SNHLY, CDR2 FYNNEI. The length of the CDR3 is 15 residues. Trimming took 6 bases from V and 5 from J; bases not matched to a gene: 10. The CDR3 protein is CASRGDRVAGETQYF. CDR3 bases: TGTGCCAGCAGGGGGGACAGGGTAGCAGGGGAGACCCAGTACTTC.

V gene TRBV2 combines with J gene TRBJ2-5; 9 nucleotides align to TRBD1. The CDR3 contains 14 residues. J was trimmed by 2 bases and V by 6 bases; bases with no gene match: 4. Germline assignment: CDR1 SNHLY and CDR2 FYNNEI. CDR3 sequence reads: CASSTGTGQETQYF. The CDR3, as DNA: TGTGCCAGCAGCACGGGGACAGGGCAAGAGACCCAGTACTTC.

As to this clone: The same CDR3 also results from other DNA sequences found in this sample. The chain combines TRBV5-1 with TRBJ2-1, with 13 bases aligning to TRBD2. The V segment lost 4 bases and the J segment 0 bases; nucleotides outside the gene matches: 7. CDR1 is SGHRS and CDR2 is YFSETQ in the germline V gene. This CDR3 region has 18 residues. CDR3 sequence (DNA): TGCGCCAGCAGCAAGGGACTAGCGGGGAGGAGCTCCTACAATGAGCAGTTCTTC. Translated, it gives CASSKGLAGRSSYNEQFF.

The chain combines TRBV5-1 with TRBJ2-3; D is possibly TRBD1 or TRBD2 (5 bases each). In germline, CDR1 is SGHRS, CDR2 YFSETQ. V lost 6 bases, J lost 2 bases, and 19 bases lay in between. The CDR3 is 16 residues long. The CDR3 sequence: CASIKYGTASTDTQYF. In DNA form, the CDR3 reads TGCGCCAGCATCAAATACGGGACCGCATCCACAGATACGCAGTATTTT.

This sequence joins TRBV21-1 and TRBJ1-5. TRBV21-1 counts as a pseudogene. This CDR3 region has 13 residues. CDR3 nucleotide sequence: TGTGCCAGCGGCCGGGAGAGGAATCAGCCCCAGCATTTT. Its protein is CASGRERNQPQHF.

This rearrangement joins TRBV9 to TRBJ1-2; D uncertain. Germline CDR1 reads SGDLS; CDR2 reads YYNGEE. The V end was cut by 3 bases, the J end by 0 bases, with 9 bases between. The CDR3 totals 14 residues. This chain's CDR3 is CASSATGANYGYTF. Written as DNA, the CDR3 is TGTGCCAGCAGCGCCACCGGGGCTAACTATGGCTACACCTTC.

The J gene is TRBJ2-2, the V gene TRBV9; D unresolved. Looked up from germline, CDR1 is SGDLS and CDR2 is YYNGEE. V shed 0 bases and J shed 4 bases, with 10 bases lying between them. This CDR3 spans 15 amino acids. CDR3 region: CASSVGLRTTGELFF. In DNA form, the CDR3 reads TGTGCCAGCAGCGTAGGCCTCAGAACCACCGGGGAGCTGTTTTTT.

The table lists this clone with a count of one. The V and J genes are TRBV10-3 and TRBJ2-3; 8 bases match TRBD2. Trimming took 8 bases from V and 2 from J; bases not matched to a gene: 6. This CDR3 has 14 residues. Per germline, CDR1 ENHRY and CDR2 SYGVKD. CDR3 sequence (DNA): TGTGCCATCCGGGGCGGGGGGCACACAGATACGCAGTATTTT. This sequence encodes CAIRGGGHTDTQYF.

This clone is a singleton in its sample. The chain carries TRBV11-2 and TRBJ1-2; D not certain. V lost 5 bases and J 7 bases, leaving 26 bases between the germline ends. CDR3 size: 17 residues. CDR1 and CDR2 from the germline V gene are SGHAT and FQNNGV. CDR3 coding DNA: TGTGCCAGCAGCCCTGGGCTTGGGGAGGTCGTGCGGGGTGGCTACACCTTC. Translation gives CASSPGLGEVVRGGYTF.

The chain has TRBV18 and TRBJ1-4, with D perhaps TRBD1 (6 bases). V was trimmed by 3 bases and J by 3 bases, leaving 11 bases between them. Germline lookup yields CDR1 KGHSH and CDR2 LQKENI. The CDR3 spans 15 residues. Here the CDR3 DNA reads TGTGCCAGCTCACCTTCATGGACAGCTAATGAAAAACTGTTTTTT. This sequence encodes CASSPSWTANEKLFF.

The chain combines TRBV7-3 with TRBJ1-2; 7 bases fit TRBD1. Germline-derived CDR1 and CDR2 are SGHTA and FQGTGA. With V trimmed by 4 bases and J by 14 bases, 19 bases remained unmatched. The CDR3 is made up of 15 amino acids. The CDR3 DNA reads TGTGCCAGCAGCTATGATTCATCCGGGGGACAGTCAGCTACCTTC. Its protein product is CASSYDSSGGQSATF. The full variable domain, rest sourced from reference TRBV7-3 and TRBJ1-2, is GAGVSQTPSNKVTEKGKYVELRCDPISGHTALYWYRQSLGQGPEFLIYFQGTGAADDSGLPNDRFFAVRPEGSVSTLKIQRTERGDSAVYLCASSYDSSGGQSATFGSGTRLTVV.

CDR3 region: CASSPLNTGELFF. The CDR3 DNA follows: TGTGCCAGCTCACCCCTTAACACCGGGGAGCTGTTTTTT. V and J are TRBV18 and TRBJ2-2, with unresolved D. Germline CDR1 is KGHSH and CDR2 is LQKENI. The CDR3 is 13 residues long. V was shortened by 3 bases and J by 2 bases, with 4 bases between the two germline ends.

V and J are TRBV19 and TRBJ2-7; 9 bases match TRBD2. Germline V gene lookup returns CDR1 LNHDA and CDR2 SQIVND (reference sequence). V shed 3 bases and J 2 bases; nucleotides not matched to a gene: 5. CDR3 size: 15 residues. The CDR3 region is CASSISPSGAYEQYF. Written as DNA, the CDR3 is TGTGCCAGTAGTATCTCCCCTAGCGGGGCCTACGAGCAGTACTTC.

J is TRBJ2-3 and V is TRBV6-5, with D hard to call. Between the trimmed V and J ends, which lost 6 bases and 10 bases, there was a span of 11 bases. This CDR3 is built from 11 residues. Germline CDR1 is MNHEY and CDR2 is SVGAGI. CDR3 sequence (DNA): TGTGCCAGCAGCCGATCCTGGGCGCAGTATTTT. As protein: CASSRSWAQYF.

This clone appeared a single time. This rearrangement joins TRBV15 to TRBJ2-3; D unresolved. The CDR3 has 12 amino acids. V lost 5 bases and J lost 3, with 6 bases in between. The V gene's germline CDR1 is LNHNV and CDR2 YYDKDF (reference sequence). For the CDR3, the DNA is TGTGCCACCAGCCGAAGAACAGATACGCAGTATTTT. Translating it yields CATSRRTDTQYF.

This chain joins TRBV11-1 and TRBJ1-4; D ambiguous. The V and J ends lost 5 bases and 6 bases respectively, with 13 bases between them. CDR1 and CDR2 from the germline V gene are SGHAT and FQDESV (reference sequence). The CDR3 covers 14 residues. CDR3 nucleotide sequence: TGTGCCAGCAGCCGCGGCCCCACGGATGAAAAACTGTTTTTT. Protein sequence: CASSRGPTDEKLFF.

The chain employs TRBV5-1 and TRBJ2-6, with a weak D call TRBD2 (5 bases). The CDR3 contains 15 residues. Deletions cut 0 bases from V and 3 bases from J, with 7 bases between. CDR1 SGHRS and CDR2 YFSETQ come from the germline V gene. The DNA for the CDR3 is TGCGCCAGCAGCTTGGACGGGGTTGGGGCCAACGTCCTGACTTTC. Protein product: CASSLDGVGANVLTF.